This TCR beta chain derives from a study of response to subunit inactivated influenza vaccine. Study results and limitations: The authors offered the suggestion that each seasonal influenza vaccination recruits few new T cells.

TCRdb reanalysed the RT-PCR reads using MiXCR and keeps one entry per CDR3 protein. The data contain fewer than 600,000 distinct CDR3 sequences, roughly 7.6% of them singletons. At least ten counts were recorded for this clonotype. What it recognizes is unknown. CDR3 length equals 16 residues. V dropped 2 bases and J dropped 6 bases, with 16 bases sitting between them. Germline values: CDR1 SGHTA, CDR2 FQGNSA. The V gene is TRBV7-2, the J gene TRBJ2-2; D tentatively fits TRBD1 or TRBD2 (5 bases each). The TCR comes from a man aged 50 to 75 who received an inactivated influenza vaccine. Sequencing used PBMCs from blood, obtained less than 25 months after vaccination. The CDR3 loop is CASSLTRPGTAGELFF. CDR3 DNA: TGTGCCAGCAGCTTAACGAGACCGGGGACGGCCGGGGAGCTGTTTTTT.